A selection of T cell receptor beta chains follows, all from one sample in a study of blood T cell repertoires in COVID-19. Using immunoSEQ multiplex PCR, the repertoire was profiled, and TCRdb retains in-frame clones only, with some absent. The data show hundreds of thousands of clones, approximately 86% seen once. Sequenced: peripheral blood. These receptors came from a man aged 65 to 85 with acute or convalescent COVID-19. The CDR3 runs from the conserved cysteine through the conserved F or W. The D gene is left open where the match is weak. Where a row states a size, it is once, few, many or the class of an expanded clone; other rows omit it.

>TRBJ2-7|.|TRBV21-1|.
TGTGCCAGCAGCAAAACGGTCCGGGGGGAGCAGTACTTC
CASSKTVRGEQYF
>TRBJ1-5|.|TRBV4-3|.
TGCGCCAGCAGCCAAGGTGCAGGGCTGTCCAATCAGCCCCAGCATTTT
CASSQGAGLSNQPQHF
>TRBJ2-5|.|TRBV5-1|.
TGCGCCAGCAGCTTGACAGAGTACCAAGAGACCCAGTACTTC
CASSLTEYQETQYF
>TRBJ2-7|.|TRBV2|TRBD2
TGTGCCAGCAGTACCCTAGCGGGAGGGGAGTACTTC
CASSTLAGGEYF
>TRBJ2-5|.|TRBV12-3/TRBV12-4|.
TGTGCCAGCAGGCCCGAGTATGTGGAGACCCAGTACTTC
CASRPEYVETQYF
>TRBJ2-7|.|TRBV19|.
TGTGCCAGTAGTAAGGGGACTCGACCCGGCCGGGAGCAGTACTTC
CASSKGTRPGREQYF
>TRBJ1-3|.|TRBV9|.
TGTGCCAGCAGCGTAGGCCCAGTACCTGGAAACACCATATATTTT
CASSVGPVPGNTIYF
>TRBJ2-1|few|TRBV24-1|.
TGTGCCACCAGAGGGGGGGGCTACAATGAGCAGTTCTTC
CATRGGGYNEQFF
>TRBJ1-3|.|TRBV28|TRBD1
TGTGCCAGCAGTTTAGGCAGGGGGCGCACCAACACCATATATTTT
CASSLGRGRTNTIYF
>TRBJ2-2|.|TRBV5-4|TRBD1
TGTGCCAGCAGCTCCTGGACAGGTGTTACCGGGGAGCTGTTTTTT
CASSSWTGVTGELFF
>TRBJ2-3|.|TRBV9|.
TGTGCCAGCAGCGTCGGCGCTAGCCCTAGCACAGATACGCAGTATTTT
CASSVGASPSTDTQYF
>TRBJ2-2|.|TRBV30|TRBD1
TGTGCCTGGAGGAGACAGGGGGCAAACACCGGGGAGCTGTTTTTT
CAWRRQGANTGELFF
>TRBJ2-1|.|TRBV7-3|.
TGTGCCAGCAGCTTAGGGGGGGCAAATGAGCAGTTCTTC
CASSLGGANEQFF
>TRBJ2-1|.|TRBV10-1|.
TGCGCCAGCGAGAACTGTGAGCAGTTCTTC
CASENCEQFF
>TRBJ2-7|.|TRBV10-3|TRBD1
TGTGCCATCCACGAGGGGGACAGGGGACTCGAGCAGTACTTC
CAIHEGDRGLEQYF
>TRBJ1-6|.|TRBV7-2|.
TGTGCCAGCAGCTTAGGTCTGGCCAGGGGAGATTCACCCCTCCACTTT
CASSLGLARGDSPLHF
>TRBJ1-1|.|TRBV7-2|TRBD1
TGTGCCAGCAGCTTAGATAGAATCGGGACAGCGAACACTGAAGCTTTCTTT
CASSLDRIGTANTEAFF
>TRBJ2-2|few|TRBV4-3|.
TGCGCCAGCAGCCAAGAAGCAATGTCCCGCCTAAACACCGGGGAGCTGTTTTTT
CASSQEAMSRLNTGELFF
>TRBJ2-1|.|TRBV4-2|TRBD2
TGTGCCAGCAGCCAAGAAGGTGCAATAGCGGGTAACAATGAGCAGTTCTTC
CASSQEGAIAGNNEQFF
>TRBJ1-2|.|TRBV5-4|TRBD1
TGTGCCAGCAGCTTTACAGGGGGCGCGTTACGTGGCTACACCTTC
CASSFTGGALRGYTF
>TRBJ1-1|.|TRBV6-6|.
TGTGCCAGCAGGCTCGAAAGACTGGGCACTGAAGCTTTCTTT
CASRLERLGTEAFF
>TRBJ2-1|.|TRBV9|.
TGTGCCAGCACCTACAGGGTATCGGGTGAGCAGTTCTTC
CASTYRVSGEQFF
>TRBJ2-1|.|TRBV6-5|.
TGTGCCAGCAACCCGACGGAGACGGCCGGTGAGCAGTTCTTC
CASNPTETAGEQFF
>TRBJ1-4|.|TRBV19|.
TGTGCCAGTAGTAAGCCCCGAGCACCAGAAAAACTGTTTTTT
CASSKPRAPEKLFF
>TRBJ2-2|.|TRBV7-3|TRBD2
TGTGCCAGCAGCCCTCCTAGCGGGGGGCTCCAGAACACCGGGGAGCTGTTTTTT
CASSPPSGGLQNTGELFF
>TRBJ2-3|.|TRBV2|TRBD1
TGTGCCAGCAGCGGACAGGGGTTGGGAGATACGCAGTATTTT
CASSGQGLGDTQYF
>TRBJ1-1|few|TRBV7-2|.
TGTGCCAGCAGCTTAGGGACTCTTTCGGGCACTGAAGCTTTCTTT
CASSLGTLSGTEAFF
>TRBJ2-5|once|TRBV5-1|TRBD1
TGCGCCAGCAGCCGCGGGACAGGGTCAAGAGAGACCCAGTACTTC
CASSRGTGSRETQYF
>TRBJ2-1|once|TRBV30|TRBD1
TGTGCCTGCACAGGGGGCGATGAGCAGTTCTTC
CACTGGDEQFF
>TRBJ1-1|.|TRBV6-5|.
TGTGCCAGCTCAGGGATGAACACTGAAGCTTTCTTT
CASSGMNTEAFF
>TRBJ2-3|.|TRBV13|TRBD2
TGTGCCAGCAGACAGCTAGCGGGGGGAACAGATACGCAGTATTTT
CASRQLAGGTDTQYF
>TRBJ2-5|.|TRBV19|.
TGTGCCAGTAGTATCCAGGCGACGAAAGAGACCCAGTACTTC
CASSIQATKETQYF
>TRBJ1-1|once|TRBV5-1|TRBD1
TGCGCCAGCAGCTTGGTACCGGGACAGTTGAACACTGAAGCTTTCTTT
CASSLVPGQLNTEAFF
>TRBJ2-6|.|TRBV7-9|.
TGTGCCAGGGCGACGGGTAGCTCTGGGGCCAACGTCCTGACTTTC
CARATGSSGANVLTF
>TRBJ2-1|.|TRBV5-1|.
TGCGCCAGCAGCTTGGGGGCCCTTAGCTCCTACAATGAGCAGTTCTTC
CASSLGALSSYNEQFF
>TRBJ2-7|.|TRBV12-3/TRBV12-4|TRBD2
TGTGCCAGCAGTCTGGCGGGGGTTTACGAGCAGTACTTC
CASSLAGVYEQYF
>TRBJ1-3|.|TRBV7-9|.
TGTGCCAGCAGCCCCAGGGGAAACACCATATATTTT
CASSPRGNTIYF
>TRBJ2-5|.|TRBV19|TRBD2
TGTGCCAGTAGCAATATAGCGGGAGCGAAGACCCAGTACTTC
CASSNIAGAKTQYF
>TRBJ2-4|.|TRBV19|.
TGTGCCAGTAGCACTGACAGGATAAACATTCAGTACTTC
CASSTDRINIQYF
>TRBJ1-5|.|TRBV2|TRBD1
TGTGCCAGCAGTGAAAGGCAGGGGGCTCAGCCCCAGCATTTT
CASSERQGAQPQHF
>TRBJ2-2|.|TRBV29-1|TRBD2
TGCAGCGGAGGGGGCGCGGGAGGGCCTGGCGGGGAGCTGTTTTTT
CSGGGAGGPGGELFF
>TRBJ1-4|many|TRBV3-1/TRBV3-2|TRBD1
TGTGCCAGCAGCCAAGAGCCGGTCGTACGACAGGGGGCCTCACGGGAAAAACTGTTTTTT
CASSQEPVVRQGASREKLFF
>TRBJ2-2|few|TRBV6-1|.
TGTGCCAGCAGTGAAGTGTTAGTTGGGCCCACCGGGGAGCTGTTTTTT
CASSEVLVGPTGELFF
>TRBJ2-4|.|TRBV25-1|.
TGTGCCACCCGCGACAGGCACAACATTCAGTACTTC
CATRDRHNIQYF
>TRBJ2-5|few|TRBV6-2/TRBV6-3|.
TGTGCCAGCAGTACCTACAGGGTCTGGGAGACCCAGTACTTC
CASSTYRVWETQYF
>TRBJ2-5|.|TRBV5-4|TRBD2
TGTGCCAGCAGCCTCACGGGGGGAGACCAAGAGACCCAGTACTTC
CASSLTGGDQETQYF